One and the same sample provided the 14 T cell receptor beta chains below, sequenced in a study of CD8 T cells in ankylosing spondylitis. TCRdb passed the 5' RACE reads through MiXCR, listing each CDR3 protein once. The sample holds approximately 100,000 distinct CDR3 sequences, about 8% seen once. Sequencing input: blood, either unsorted or a sorted T cell fraction (not recorded which). The receptors come from a male donor with ankylosing spondylitis or in good health (not recorded which).

This clonotype was found many times. The chain links TRBV7-2 to TRBJ2-7, with 8 positions matching TRBD1. From germline, CDR1 is SGHTA and CDR2 FQGNSA. With 5 bases clipped from V and 2 bases from J, the junction kept 8 bases outside the gene matches. The CDR3 length is 15 residues. This chain's CDR3 is CASSPSGDRTYEQYF. The CDR3 region has the DNA TGTGCCAGCAGCCCATCCGGGGACAGGACCTACGAGCAGTACTTC. The complete variable domain, with remaining parts taken from reference TRBV7-2 and TRBJ2-7, reads GAGVSQSPSNKVTEKGKDVELRCDPISGHTALYWYRQSLGQGLEFLIYFQGNSAPDKSGLPSDRFSAERTGGSVSTLTIQRTQQEDSAVYLCASSPSGDRTYEQYFGPGTRLTVT.

This clonotype occurred many times. This chain connects TRBV20-1 to TRBJ2-7; 10 nucleotides agree with TRBD1. The J segment lost 6 bases and the V segment lost 5 bases, leaving 13 bases of the junction unmatched. Germline CDR1 DFQATT, CDR2 SNEGSKA (reference sequence). The CDR3 contains 15 residues. CDR3 sequence reads: CSAPHVETGGSEQYF. The CDR3 region has the DNA TGCAGTGCTCCTCATGTGGAGACAGGGGGCTCCGAGCAGTACTTC.

The table lists this clonotype with many counts. The rearrangement uses TRBV20-1 and TRBJ2-3; 10 bases map to TRBD2. Trimming at V came to 6 bases and at J to 7 bases, leaving 4 bases not matched to a gene. The length of the CDR3 is 12 residues. Germline V gene data show CDR1 as DFQATT and CDR2 as SNEGSKA (reference sequence). The CDR3 DNA sequence: TGCAGTGCCCGGACTAGCGGATATACGCAGTATTTT. Protein product: CSARTSGYTQYF.

The V call is TRBV11-1, the J call TRBJ2-7; D is perhaps TRBD1 (6 bases). The CDR3 loop spans 14 amino acids. V lost 3 bases to trimming and J lost 3 bases, with 12 bases between them. Germline CDR1 is SGHAT and CDR2 is FQDESV (reference sequence). The CDR3 region has the DNA TGTGCCAGCAGCTTGGGGGCCAACCGCTACGAGCAGTACTTC. Translated: CASSLGANRYEQYF.

This clonotype has a count of ten or more. V is TRBV28 and J is TRBJ1-4, with D possibly matching TRBD1 (5 bases). The CDR3 sequence is 13 residues long. The ends were cut back, 8 bases at V and 8 bases at J, with 15 bases in the middle. Germline V gene lookup returns CDR1 MDHEN and CDR2 SYDVKM. The DNA for the CDR3 is TGTGCCAGCCACGGGCAGGGAGAGGAAAAACTGTTTTTT. Its translation is CASHGQGEEKLFF.

This clonotype has at least ten counts. This chain connects TRBV7-2 to TRBJ1-1; D may be TRBD1 (6 bases). The V end was cut by 5 bases, the J end by 1 base, with 14 bases between. There are 15 residues in the CDR3. The germline CDR1 and CDR2 sequences are SGHTA and FQGNSA. The CDR3 region is CASSLEGHPNTEAFF. For the CDR3, the DNA is TGTGCCAGCAGCCTTGAGGGACATCCGAACACTGAAGCTTTCTTT. The whole variable domain, filled in from reference TRBV7-2 and TRBJ1-1, reads GAGVSQSPSNKVTEKGKDVELRCDPISGHTALYWYRQSLGQGLEFLIYFQGNSAPDKSGLPSDRFSAERTGGSVSTLTIQRTQQEDSAVYLCASSLEGHPNTEAFFGQGTRLTVV.

The chain carries TRBV19 and TRBJ1-2; D is possibly TRBD1 (5 bases). The length of the CDR3 is 15 residues. V lost 5 bases and J lost 4, with 17 bases in between. Germline values: CDR1 LNHDA, CDR2 SQIVND (reference sequence). The CDR3 region is CASSPRWAGTYGYTF. In nucleotides, the CDR3 is TGTGCCAGTAGTCCCAGGTGGGCAGGGACCTATGGCTACACCTTC.

A remark on this clonotype: A single base separates this from a much larger clone, so it may be a read error. CDR3 DNA sequence: TGTGCCATCAGCTTAGGAATGGCGGGATTGGCCGGGGAGCTGTTTTTT. Protein: CAISLGMAGLAGELFF. This chain links TRBV11-2 with TRBJ2-2; D is possibly TRBD2 (6 bases). The CDR3 loop spans 16 amino acids. Per the germline V gene, CDR1 is SGHAT and CDR2 is FQNNGV. The full variable domain, with the rest looked up from reference TRBV11-2 and TRBJ2-2, is EAGVAQSPRYKIIEKRQSVAFWCNPISGHATLYWYQQILGQGPKLLIQFQNNGVVDDSQLPKDRFSAERLKGVDSTLKIQPAKLEDSAVYLCAISLGMAGLAGELFFGEGSRLTVL.

Ten or more counts support this clonotype. This rearrangement joins TRBV20-1 to TRBJ2-3, with a tentative D call TRBD2 (6 bases). The CDR3 is 14 amino acids. Per the germline V gene, CDR1 is DFQATT and CDR2 is SNEGSKA (reference sequence). V lost 1 base and J lost 4, with 12 bases in between. The CDR3 sequence is CSARVYGGSDTQYF. In nucleotides, the CDR3 is TGCAGTGCTAGAGTCTATGGGGGGTCAGATACGCAGTATTTT.

This clonotype was observed at least ten times. The chain employs TRBV3-1 and TRBJ2-3, with D unclear. The V end was cut by 4 bases, the J end by 2 bases, with 10 bases between. The CDR3 runs to 14 residues. Germline V CDR1 and CDR2: LGHDT, YNNKEL (reference sequence). The CDR3 sequence: CASSPEPYTDTQYF. The CDR3 DNA sequence: TGTGCCAGCAGCCCTGAACCCTACACAGATACGCAGTATTTT.

This clonotype was counted a few times. The CDR3 region is CSVEGVNTEAFF. CDR3 sequence (DNA): TGCAGCGTTGAGGGGGTGAACACTGAAGCTTTCTTT. This rearrangement joins TRBV29-1 to TRBJ1-1, with D perhaps matching TRBD1 (5 bases). V shed 3 bases and J shed 0 bases, with 5 bases lying between them. There are 12 residues in the CDR3. Germline V lookup: CDR1 SQVTM, CDR2 ANQGSEA.

The chain carries TRBV20-1 and TRBJ2-1; D perhaps matches TRBD1 (6 bases). CDR1 and CDR2 from the germline V gene are DFQATT and SNEGSKA (reference sequence). The CDR3 loop spans 13 amino acids. V lost 5 bases to trimming and J lost 9 bases, with 17 bases between them. CDR3: CSALSGTQIEQFF. DNA of the CDR3: TGCAGTGCTCTCTCCGGGACACAGATTGAGCAGTTCTTC.

This clonotype was seen many times. At one end, the junction sequence differs from germline, possibly due to a read error. The chain carries TRBV6-2 or TRBV6-3 and TRBJ2-3; D possibly corresponds to TRBD2 (6 bases). Germline V gene sequence: CDR1 MNHEY, CDR2 SVGEGT. The CDR3 spans 15 residues. CDR3 protein: CASSLSRAGGAPPHF. CDR3 DNA: TGTGCCAGCAGCCTCTCCCGCGCTGGAGGGGCACCGCCGCATTTT.

This clonotype was detected many times. The V gene is TRBV4-2, the J gene TRBJ2-5; TRBD2 might be the D (5 bases). This CDR3 has 15 amino acids. Trimming left V 0 bases short and J 2 bases short, with 10 bases between. From germline, CDR1 is LGHNA and CDR2 YNFKEQ. The DNA of the CDR3 is TGTGCCAGCAGCCAAGAAGCGGCTGGTCAAGAGACCCAGTACTTC. This encodes CASSQEAAGQETQYF.